These T cell receptor beta chains were read from a single sample in a study of T cells in Graves' hyperthyroidism and ophthalmopathy. TCRdb ran MiXCR on the multiplex PCR reads and lists one entry per CDR3 protein. The data show 340,000 or so distinct CDR3 sequences, approximately 18% seen once. The sample taken for sequencing was blood. Receptors were obtained from a woman in her 50s with Graves' hyperthyroidism. Each CDR3 is given with its conserved first and last residue. The D gene is left open where the match is weak. Rows give clone size only sometimes, using once, few, many, or a class for an expanded clone.

TRBV12-3/TRBV12-4	TRBJ2-3	TRBD1	.	TGTGCCAGCGGTTTAGAGGGGGCTAGAGCAGATACGCAGTATTTT	CASGLEGARADTQYF
TRBV27	TRBJ1-2	.	many	TGTGCCAGCAGTCCCCGGGAGGGGTCTAACTATGGCTACACCTTC	CASSPREGSNYGYTF
TRBV30	TRBJ1-1	.	.	TGTGCCTGGAGTGTAACCCTCGGTTCTGAAGCTTTCTTT	CAWSVTLGSEAFF
TRBV3-1	TRBJ2-2	TRBD2	.	TGTGCCAGCAGCGTTGATAGCGGGAGATCTCCCGGGGAGCTGTTTTTT	CASSVDSGRSPGELFF
TRBV3-1	TRBJ2-3	TRBD2	many	TGTGCCAGCAGCCAAGTCGGGACTAGCCAAACCTCCACAGATACGCAGTATTTT	CASSQVGTSQTSTDTQYF
TRBV6-1	TRBJ2-1	.	few	TGTGCCATCAGCAGGGGGGGCCTCCTCTACAATGAGCAGTTCTTC	CAISRGGLLYNEQFF
TRBV10-3	TRBJ2-2	TRBD2	.	TGTGCCATCAGCGGGACTAGCGCTAACACCGGGGAGCTGTTTTTT	CAISGTSANTGELFF
TRBV4-1	TRBJ1-1	.	few	TGCGCCAGCAGCCAGGATACGGCAGGTGCTATGAACACTGAAGCTTTCTTT	CASSQDTAGAMNTEAFF
TRBV30	TRBJ1-1	.	many	TGTGCCTGGAGTGTAGGTCAGGGCGTAAGAGCTTTCTTT	CAWSVGQGVRAFF
TRBV7-9	TRBJ1-1	.	.	TGTGCCAGCAGCTTAGTGCTGGGGTACACTGAAGCTTTCTTT	CASSLVLGYTEAFF
TRBV5-1	TRBJ2-1	TRBD1	few	TGCGCCAGCAGCTTGGCGGACAGGGGCAATGAGCAGTTCTTC	CASSLADRGNEQFF
TRBV27	TRBJ2-1	.	few	TGTGCCAGCGGGAGCTTGGCCTACAATGAGCAGTTCTTC	CASGSLAYNEQFF
TRBV15	TRBJ2-1	.	.	TGTGCCACCAGCAGGTCCCCTTTGGATGAGCAGTTCTTC	CATSRSPLDEQFF
TRBV30	TRBJ2-5	.	.	TGTGCCTGGAGTGTATTGTACGGGGTCGGGCCCTTTCCCCGGTACTTC	CAWSVLYGVGPFPRYF
TRBV19	TRBJ1-3	.	.	TGTGCCAGTACCCCAGGGACTGGAAACACCATATATTTT	CASTPGTGNTIYF
TRBV3-1	TRBJ2-3	.	many	TGTGCCAGCAGCCAGGTACCGGGGCAGCTGCAGTATTTT	CASSQVPGQLQYF
TRBV6-1	TRBJ2-3	TRBD1	many	TGTGCCAGCAGTAAACAGGGGGCGTCGACAGATACGCAGTATTTT	CASSKQGASTDTQYF
TRBV6-5	TRBJ2-1	TRBD2	many	TGTGCCAGCAGTTACTCAGGACTAGCGGGCGGTATTGGGCCCTACAATGAGCAGTTCTTC	CASSYSGLAGGIGPYNEQFF
TRBV30	TRBJ2-2	TRBD1	many	TGTGCCTGGAACAGGGGGAACACCGGGGAGCTGTTTTTT	CAWNRGNTGELFF
TRBV6-1	TRBJ2-1	.	few	TGTGCCAGCAGTGCCCAAGGGGGTGAGCAGTTCTTC	CASSAQGGEQFF
TRBV4-2	TRBJ1-2	TRBD1	.	TGTGCCAGCAGCCAAGCAACGGGACAGGCCTATGGCTACACCTTC	CASSQATGQAYGYTF
TRBV7-9	TRBJ2-1	TRBD1	many	TGTGCCAGCAGCTTAGAAGGACAGGGTGACAATGAGCAGTTCTTC	CASSLEGQGDNEQFF
TRBV3-1	TRBJ1-2	.	many	TGTGCCAGCAGCCAAGAGGGACACGGCTACACCTTC	CASSQEGHGYTF
TRBV5-8	TRBJ2-1	TRBD2	many	TGTGCCAGCAGCTTGCAGCGGGGGGCCTACAATGAGCAGTTCTTC	CASSLQRGAYNEQFF
TRBV12-3/TRBV12-4	TRBJ2-2	TRBD2	few	TGTGCCAGCAATCCGCCGGGAGGGCCTCCCGGGGAGCTGTTTTTT	CASNPPGGPPGELFF
TRBV4-1	TRBJ1-4	.	few	TGCGCCAGCAGGCCGGGGGGGCCAGGGGAAAAACTGTTTTTT	CASRPGGPGEKLFF
TRBV20-1	TRBJ2-1	TRBD2	many	TGCAGTGCTGATGGCGGGAGTATCGGTGGTGATGAGCAGTTCTTC	CSADGGSIGGDEQFF
TRBV6-1	TRBJ2-2	.	.	TGTGCCAGCGCCTCAACCAACACCGGGGAGCTGTTTTTT	CASASTNTGELFF
TRBV25-1	TRBJ2-1	TRBD2	.	TGTGCCAGCAGTGGCGTGGGTGCGGGAGGCCCCAATGAGCAGTTCTTC	CASSGVGAGGPNEQFF
TRBV29-1	TRBJ2-5	.	few	TGCAGCGTTAACGCCCTCGGTGGGGTAGAGACCCAGTACTTC	CSVNALGGVETQYF
TRBV6-1	TRBJ2-4	TRBD1	.	TGTGCCAGCAGTGGGGACAGACTATTAGCCAAAAACATTCAGTACTTC	CASSGDRLLAKNIQYF
TRBV30	TRBJ2-1	.	many	TGTGCCTGGAGTTTTGGAAGCCAAGATGAGCAGTTCTTC	CAWSFGSQDEQFF
TRBV20-1	TRBJ2-3	TRBD2	many	TGCAGTGCTAGGACGGGACTAGCGGGAGGGTTCGAAGATACGCAGTATTTT	CSARTGLAGGFEDTQYF
TRBV30	TRBJ1-1	TRBD1	many	TGTGCCTGGAGTGTACTGGGACAGGGGTCTGATGCTTTCTTT	CAWSVLGQGSDAFF
TRBV7-3	TRBJ2-4	.	many	TGTGCCAGCAGCTCGTCGGGAACGGCCAAAAACATTCAGTACTTC	CASSSSGTAKNIQYF
TRBV14	TRBJ2-7	.	.	TGTGCCAGCAGCCAAGATATGGGGTACGAGCAGTACTTC	CASSQDMGYEQYF
TRBV28	TRBJ1-2	.	many	TGTGCCAGCAGTTTAAGAACCAGGGTCCATGGCTACACCTTC	CASSLRTRVHGYTF
TRBV5-1	TRBJ1-6	TRBD1	few	TGCGCCAGCAGCGACAGACAGGGGCATAATTCACCCCTCCACTTT	CASSDRQGHNSPLHF
TRBV6-1	TRBJ2-1	.	few	TGTGCCAGCAGTGAAGGAGGAAGAATGACGCAGTTCTTC	CASSEGGRMTQFF
TRBV6-1	TRBJ2-7	TRBD1	.	TGTGCCAGCAGTGCGATCGGGACAGGGGCCTACGAGCAGTACTTC	CASSAIGTGAYEQYF
TRBV5-1	TRBJ2-1	TRBD2	many	TGTGCCAGCAGGCTAGCGGGGAGCTCCTACAATGAGCAGTTCTTC	CASRLAGSSYNEQFF
TRBV5-5	TRBJ2-1	.	many	TGTGCCAGCAGCAACGGCGTTGGGGCGCGAAATGAGCAGTTCTTC	CASSNGVGARNEQFF
TRBV6-1	TRBJ1-2	.	few	TGTGCCAGCTCAAGCGGGTACTATGGCTACACCTTC	CASSSGYYGYTF
TRBV18	TRBJ1-3	.	.	TGTGCCAGCTCACAGGGCCATCTCTCTGGAAACACCATATATTTT	CASSQGHLSGNTIYF
TRBV20-1	TRBJ2-3	TRBD1	.	TGCAGTGCTAGTGGACAGGGCTACACAGATACGCAGTATTTT	CSASGQGYTDTQYF
TRBV9	TRBJ1-1	TRBD1	many	TGTGCCAGCACCCCAGGGGGGAACACTGAAGCTTTCTTT	CASTPGGNTEAFF
TRBV5-1	TRBJ2-1	TRBD1	many	TGCGCCAGCAGCTTGTCGGGGACAGGGGGAACTAGTGAGCAGTTCTTC	CASSLSGTGGTSEQFF
TRBV20-1	TRBJ1-1	.	many	TGCAGTGCTAGACAATTGGTCGACACTGAAGCTTTCTTT	CSARQLVDTEAFF
TRBV14	TRBJ2-3	.	.	TGTGCCAGCAGCCAAGATAAGTCACCCCTCCCCACAGATACGCAGTATTTT	CASSQDKSPLPTDTQYF
TRBV20-1	TRBJ1-3	.	many	TGCAGTGCTAGAGGCGGCGGGTCTGGAAACACCATATATTTT	CSARGGGSGNTIYF
TRBV3-1	TRBJ1-2	TRBD1	.	TGTGCCAGCAGAGGGGGACAGGGACGTGGCGGCTACACCTTC	CASRGGQGRGGYTF
TRBV5-1	TRBJ2-1	TRBD1	.	TGCGCCAGCAGCGGACAGGGGAGGGTTAGGAATGAGCAGTTCTTC	CASSGQGRVRNEQFF
TRBV19	TRBJ2-3	.	.	TGTGCCAGTAGTATGACGGGCAGAAGCACAGATACGCAGTATTTT	CASSMTGRSTDTQYF
TRBV28	TRBJ2-3	.	few	TGTGCCACCCTAGGGGGGGGCACAGATACGCAGTATTTT	CATLGGGTDTQYF
TRBV7-8	TRBJ1-5	.	few	TGTGCCAGCAGCCCAAGCATAGAACCCAATCAGCCCCAGCATTTT	CASSPSIEPNQPQHF
TRBV7-9	TRBJ2-1	.	many	TGTGCCAGCAGCTTAGTCGGCAGGGACTACAATGAGCAGTTCTTC	CASSLVGRDYNEQFF
TRBV4-2	TRBJ1-1	TRBD1	.	TGTGCCAGCAGCCACCAAGGGACAGGATACACTGAAGCTTTCTTT	CASSHQGTGYTEAFF